A single sample is the source of the 7 T cell receptor beta chains below, sequenced in a study of OX40 agonist ivuxolimab in advanced cancers. This table comes from immunoSEQ multiplex PCR, and its TCRdb copy is limited to in-frame clones, with some not included. This table has around 100,000 clones, around 90% appearing once. Sequenced material: CD4+ or CD8+ T cells sorted from blood, taken in a trial of the OX40 agonist ivuxolimab. Receptor source: an adult with an advanced solid tumor such as melanoma, head and neck, liver or kidney cancer.

This chain links TRBV5-1 with TRBJ2-5, with D perhaps matching TRBD1 or TRBD2 (5 bases each). Germline V gene lookup returns CDR1 SGHRS and CDR2 YFSETQ. Trimming shortened V by 4 bases and J by 7 bases, and 14 bases separated the two germline ends. This CDR3 contains 13 residues. As DNA, the CDR3 is TGCGCCAGCAGCCGGGACGGCTCAGGGACCCAGTACTTC. Translated: CASSRDGSGTQYF.

The J gene is TRBJ2-3, the V gene TRBV11-2, with unresolved D. CDR1 and CDR2 from the germline V gene are SGHAT and FQNNGV. Deletions cut 2 bases from V and 3 bases from J, with 21 bases between. This CDR3 comprises 18 residues. The CDR3 coding sequence is TGTGCCAGCAGCTTAAAACTGGGCTTGTGGGCGGAGACAGATACGCAGTATTTT. Translated: CASSLKLGLWAETDTQYF.

The chain has TRBV5-6 and TRBJ2-5, with D hard to call. Per the germline V gene, CDR1 is SGHDT and CDR2 is YYEEEE. The germline V and J ends were trimmed by 7 bases and 5 bases, with 18 bases remaining between them. The CDR3 has 14 amino acids. CDR3 bases: TGTGCCAGCCTCGCTACGGGCTTTTGGGAGACCCAGTACTTC. It specifies CASLATGFWETQYF.

DNA for the CDR3: TGTGCCAGCTCACCGGGCGGTGGGGGCCTAGGCGAGCAGTACTTC. Translating gives CASSPGGGGLGEQYF. The V gene is TRBV18, the J gene TRBJ2-7; maybe TRBD1 (6 bases). V lost 3 bases and J 6 bases, leaving 18 bases between the germline ends. Germline-derived CDR1 and CDR2 are KGHSH and LQKENI. The length of the CDR3 is 15 residues.

The genes are TRBV6-5 and TRBJ2-7, with TRBD1 as a possible D gene (6 bases). CDR3 length: 12 amino acids. V lost 5 bases, J lost 3 bases, and 8 bases lay in between. Germline values: CDR1 MNHEY, CDR2 SVGAGI. The CDR3 DNA sequence: TGTGCCAGCAGTAAACAGGGCTACGAGCAGTACTTC. Translated: CASSKQGYEQYF.

This sequence joins TRBV7-9 and TRBJ2-7, with a tentative D call TRBD2 (6 bases). Trimming stripped 5 bases from V and 0 bases from J, with 14 bases between. From germline, CDR1 is SEHNR and CDR2 FQNEAQ (reference sequence). CDR3 size: 15 residues. The CDR3 region is CASSAGTRNSYEQYF. The CDR3 nucleotides read TGTGCCAGCAGCGCAGGGACTCGAAACTCCTACGAGCAGTACTTC. Drawing the rest from reference TRBV7-9 and TRBJ2-7, the complete variable domain is DTGVSQNPRHKITKRGQNVTFRCDPISEHNRLYWYRQTLGQGPEFLTYFQNEAQLEKSRLLSDRFSAERPKGSFSTLEIQRTEQGDSAMYLCASSAGTRNSYEQYFGPGTRLTVT.

The chain links TRBV25-1 to TRBJ1-3; no definite D call. Trimming took 3 bases from V and 0 from J, leaving 12 bases between them. This CDR3 contains 16 residues. Germline-derived CDR1 and CDR2 are MGHDK and SYGVNS. The CDR3 DNA follows: TGTGCCAGCAGTGAGGCGGGGATAAACTCTGGAAACACCATATATTTT. It specifies CASSEAGINSGNTIYF.